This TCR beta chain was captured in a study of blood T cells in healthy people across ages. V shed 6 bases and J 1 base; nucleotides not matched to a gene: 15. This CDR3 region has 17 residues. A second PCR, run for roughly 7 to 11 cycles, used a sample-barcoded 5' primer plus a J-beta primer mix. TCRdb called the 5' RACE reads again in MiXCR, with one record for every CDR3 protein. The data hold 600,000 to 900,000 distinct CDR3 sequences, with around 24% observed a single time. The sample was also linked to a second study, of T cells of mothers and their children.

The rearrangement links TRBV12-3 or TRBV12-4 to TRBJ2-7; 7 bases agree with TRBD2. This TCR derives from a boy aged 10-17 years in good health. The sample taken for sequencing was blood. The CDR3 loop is CASSPLRGGGGSYEQYF. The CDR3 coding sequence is TGTGCCAGCAGCCCCCTGCGCGGGGGTGGAGGTTCCTACGAGCAGTACTTC.